The 17 T cell receptor beta chains in this list originate from one sample, sequenced in a study of shared clonotypes between healthy human individuals. Produced via immunoSEQ multiplex PCR; TCRdb's table is partial and in-frame only. The sample yields fewer than 3 million clones, under 95% seen once. The material sequenced was naive CD4+ T cells from PBMCs. Subset given: CD45RA+ positively selected. The receptors were sampled from a young man in good health. Some clones in this sample may be carry-over from other donors' samples.

This rearrangement joins TRBV5-6 to TRBJ2-7; the D is unclear. Germline-derived CDR1 and CDR2 are SGHDT and YYEEEE. Trimming left V 4 bases short and J 0 bases short, with 14 bases between. The CDR3 covers 15 residues. CDR3 loop: CASSPGPASSYEQYF. The CDR3 DNA reads TGTGCCAGCAGCCCCGGACCGGCTAGCTCCTACGAGCAGTACTTC.

The chain combines TRBV19 with TRBJ1-1; possible D gene TRBD1, 5 bases. Deletions cut 4 bases from V and 1 base from J, with 25 bases between. The CDR3 extends over 19 amino acids. Germline V lookup: CDR1 LNHDA, CDR2 SQIVND (reference sequence). The CDR3 is CASSTGRQVGGEANTEAFF. The CDR3 DNA follows: TGTGCCAGTAGTACCGGACGGCAGGTGGGGGGGGAAGCGAACACTGAAGCTTTCTTT.

The V gene is TRBV4-2, the J gene TRBJ2-1; 10 positions agree with TRBD2. This CDR3 is built from 15 residues. Trimming removed 6 bases from V and 6 bases from J; junction bases left unmatched: 8. The V gene's germline CDR1 is LGHNA and CDR2 YNFKEQ. The CDR3 protein is CASRRAAGGPNEQFF. The CDR3 DNA follows: TGTGCCAGCAGACGAGCAGCGGGAGGGCCCAATGAGCAGTTCTTC.

Points on this clone: The germline gene is not matched at one end of the junction; a read error may be the cause. This sequence joins TRBV25-1 and TRBJ2-7, with 8 bases matching TRBD2. Germline values: CDR1 MGHDK, CDR2 SYGVNS. The CDR3 covers 12 residues. In DNA form, the CDR3 reads TGTGCCAGCAGTGAAGAAAGGACTAGCCCTCTGTTC. Translation gives CASSEERTSPLF.

The chain joins TRBV7-6 to TRBJ2-7; D possibly corresponds to TRBD2 (7 bases). The ends were cut back, 5 bases at V and 5 bases at J, with 25 bases in the middle. Germline V gene lookup returns CDR1 SGHVS and CDR2 FNYEAQ. This CDR3 is built from 17 residues. This CDR3 reads CASSHPGTLYGGDEQYF. DNA of the CDR3: TGTGCCAGCAGCCACCCCGGGACATTGTATGGGGGGGACGAGCAGTACTTC.

For this clone: Other DNA variants within this sample encode the same CDR3. V and J are TRBV2 and TRBJ2-3; D uncertain. Germline values: CDR1 SNHLY, CDR2 FYNNEI. V lost 1 base, J lost 1 base, and 3 bases lay in between. CDR3 length: 13 residues. CDR3 residues: CASSEGRTDTQYF. The CDR3 DNA is TGTGCCAGCAGTGAAGGGCGCACAGATACGCAGTATTTT.

V gene TRBV5-1 combines with J gene TRBJ1-4, with D possibly matching TRBD1 (5 bases). V was trimmed by 5 bases and J by 3 bases, leaving 11 bases between them. The length of the CDR3 is 14 residues. Germline-derived CDR1 and CDR2 are SGHRS and YFSETQ. The CDR3 bases are TGCGCCAGCAGAGTACAGGCCCCTAATGAAAAACTGTTTTTT. The encoded protein is CASRVQAPNEKLFF.

The CDR3 spells CASSLMQGSEKLFF. The DNA of the CDR3 is TGTGCCAGCAGTTTAATGCAGGGAAGTGAAAAACTGTTTTTT. V gene TRBV28 combines with J gene TRBJ1-4, with a tentative D call TRBD1 (5 bases). CDR3 size: 14 residues. The V gene lost 2 bases and the J gene lost 7 bases, with 11 bases spanning the gap. Germline CDR1 reads MDHEN; CDR2 reads SYDVKM.

The V call is TRBV6-5, the J call TRBJ2-1; 11 bases line up with TRBD2. J gave up 7 bases and V 6 bases, and 8 bases lay outside the gene matches. CDR1 is MNHEY, CDR2 SVGAGI, per germline. This CDR3 comprises 15 residues. This CDR3 is CASSVTSGSRNEQFF. In DNA form, the CDR3 reads TGTGCCAGCAGCGTCACTAGCGGGAGTCGAAATGAGCAGTTCTTC.

In regard to this clone: Other nucleotide sequences in the sample specify the same CDR3. This chain connects TRBV6-1 to TRBJ2-1; D unresolved. Germline CDR1 is MNHNS and CDR2 is SASEGT. This CDR3 has 11 residues. Trimming shortened V by 5 bases and J by 4 bases, and 3 bases separated the two germline ends. The CDR3 bases are TGTGCCAGCAGTTTTTACAATGAGCAGTTCTTC. Its translation is CASSFYNEQFF.

This clone has a single count. The V gene is TRBV11-2, the J gene TRBJ2-5; the D gene could be TRBD1 or TRBD2 (5 bases each). CDR3 size: 14 residues. V was cut by 5 bases and J by 4 bases, with 14 bases left in between. Per the germline V gene, CDR1 is SGHAT and CDR2 is FQNNGV. The CDR3 DNA is TGTGCCAGCAGCCGTGAAGGGGCGGGAGAGACCCAGTACTTC. This sequence encodes CASSREGAGETQYF.

J is TRBJ2-1 and V is TRBV28; D gene unclear. V lost 0 bases and J lost 6, with 3 bases in between. The CDR3 extends over 12 amino acids. The germline CDR1 and CDR2 sequences are MDHEN and SYDVKM. CDR3: CASSLWVNEQFF. The CDR3 DNA follows: TGTGCCAGCAGTTTATGGGTCAATGAGCAGTTCTTC.

CDR3 sequence (DNA): TGTGCCAGCAGTTACAATCTAGCGACCGGGGAGCTGTTTTTT. It specifies CASSYNLATGELFF. V and J are TRBV6-5 and TRBJ2-2; maybe TRBD2 (6 bases). CDR3 length equals 14 residues. CDR1 and CDR2 (germline): MNHEY, SVGAGI. V was shortened by 2 bases and J by 5 bases, with 9 bases between the two germline ends.

The chain couples TRBV28 to TRBJ1-1; D ambiguous. Trimming took off 5 bases at V and 4 bases at J, with 20 bases between the two ends. Germline V gene data show CDR1 as MDHEN and CDR2 as SYDVKM. This CDR3 comprises 16 residues. In DNA form, the CDR3 reads TGTGCCAGCAGTCCAAAACCCGGAAGACCAGGCACTGAAGCTTTCTTT. Translating it yields CASSPKPGRPGTEAFF.

This clone is a singleton in its sample. The V gene is TRBV28, the J gene TRBJ2-7; the D gene is possibly TRBD2 (6 bases). V shed 5 bases and J shed 6 bases, with 14 bases lying between them. The germline V gene has CDR1 MDHEN and CDR2 SYDVKM. The CDR3 spans 13 residues. The CDR3 loop reads CASSPRSGGEQYF. DNA of the CDR3: TGTGCCAGCAGTCCCCGGTCCGGGGGCGAGCAGTACTTC. The full variable domain, in which reference TRBV28 and TRBJ2-7 provide the parts outside the CDR3, is DVKVTQSSRYLVKRTGEKVFLECVQDMDHENMFWYRQDPGLGLRLIYFSYDVKMKEKGDIPEGYSVSREKKERFSLILESASTNQTSMYLCASSPRSGGEQYFGPGTRLTVT.

J is TRBJ1-2 and V is TRBV28, with TRBD1 as a possible D gene (5 bases). There are 14 residues in the CDR3. Trimming took 2 bases from V and 7 from J, leaving 14 bases between them. Germline CDR1 and CDR2: MDHEN and SYDVKM. The chain's CDR3 is CASSLGAAVGGYTF. DNA for the CDR3: TGTGCCAGCAGTTTAGGGGCGGCCGTCGGTGGCTACACCTTC.

This chain uses TRBV15 with TRBJ1-5; 9 nucleotides line up with TRBD1. The CDR3 has 16 residues. With V trimmed by 4 bases and J by 7 bases, 11 bases remained unmatched. CDR1 is LNHNV and CDR2 is YYDKDF in the germline V gene (reference sequence). CDR3 in amino acids: CATSTQPRDRDQPQHF. CDR3 nucleotides: TGTGCCACCAGCACCCAGCCTCGGGACAGGGACCAGCCCCAGCATTTT.